The sequence of this TCR beta chain was determined in a study of blood T cell repertoires in COVID-19. Overall study: Specimens from acute and convalescent COVID-19 originated in the United States, Italy and Spain. PBMCs, B-cell-depleted T cells, or T cells provided the cDNA or gDNA that made up the material.

Sequencing was performed with immunoSEQ multiplex PCR; in TCRdb, only in-frame clones are kept and a portion is missing. The data contain approximately 150,000 clones, 70% to 90% of them singletons. V gave up 4 bases and J gave up 6 bases, with 18 bases separating them. The CDR3 has 15 residues. In germline, CDR1 is MNHEY, CDR2 SVGAGI. V usage is TRBV6-5 and J usage is TRBJ1-1; the D gene is possibly TRBD1 (5 bases). This TCR was sampled from a woman aged 70-85 years with acute or convalescent COVID-19. The sequenced sample was peripheral blood. The CDR3 protein is CASSSPGGEKSEAFF. The CDR3 DNA reads TGTGCCAGCAGTTCCCCGGGGGGGGAGAAGTCTGAAGCTTTCTTT.